One sample yielded the 4 T cell receptor beta chains listed below, sequenced in a study of T cells after yellow fever vaccination. TCRdb reprocessed the 5' RACE reads via MiXCR and lists one record per CDR3 protein. Among about 340,000 distinct CDR3 sequences listed, 4% were seen once. The source material was PBMCs, sampled 5 days after the yellow fever booster vaccination. The origin of the receptors is a man aged 18-30 years who received the YFV17D yellow fever vaccine.

This clonotype was detected only a few times. The V call is TRBV12-3 or TRBV12-4, the J call TRBJ1-5, with 9 bases that match TRBD1. The CDR3 has 13 residues. V was pared by 7 bases and J by 9 bases, with 7 bases of the junction left unmatched. The CDR3 nucleotides read TGTGCCAGCAATACAGGGGGCCGGCGGCCCCAGCATTTT. Translation: CASNTGGRRPQHF.

This clonotype has ten or more counts. V gene TRBV2 combines with J gene TRBJ2-5; D is ambiguous. Looked up from germline, CDR1 is SNHLY and CDR2 is FYNNEI. Trimming stripped 7 bases from V and 4 bases from J, with 4 bases between. This CDR3 is built from 10 residues. DNA of the CDR3: TGTGCCAGCACAGGAGAGACCCAGTACTTC. The encoded protein is CASTGETQYF.

This clonotype was counted ten times or more. The rearrangement joins TRBV11-2 to TRBJ2-7, with D unclear. This CDR3 has 11 amino acids. Trimming pared 4 bases from V and 2 bases from J, leaving 3 bases between. Germline lookup yields CDR1 SGHAT and CDR2 FQNNGV. Here the CDR3 DNA reads TGTGCCAGCAGCTCTACCTACGAGCAGTACTTC. It yields the protein CASSSTYEQYF.

The CDR3 region is CSARDIRQPNQPQHF. CDR3 bases: TGCAGTGCTAGAGATATTAGGCAGCCGAATCAGCCCCAGCATTTT. The V call is TRBV20-1, the J call TRBJ1-5; D ambiguous. With 0 bases removed from V and 4 bases from J, the gap between germline ends came to 13 bases. Germline V CDR1 and CDR2: DFQATT, SNEGSKA (reference sequence). The CDR3 loop spans 15 amino acids.